Below are 31 T cell receptor beta chains sequenced from a single sample in a study of PD-1 blockade in classical Hodgkin lymphoma. Profiled with immunoSEQ multiplex PCR; TCRdb holds only in-frame clones, not every one. The data contain 2,500 to 3,500 clones, roughly 77% of them seen just once; the ten biggest clones take up around 30%. Time point meaning: cycle 4 day 1 (C4D1), after less than 7 weeks of nivolumab. The patients all showed relapse after autologous stem cell transplantation, while their brentuximab vedotin exposure varied. The investigators isolated CD8+ T cells from thawed PBMCs using magnetic negative selection. The material was CD8+ T cells from blood, obtained before the fourth cycle of nivolumab. The source is a human donor with classical Hodgkin lymphoma.

The chain uses TRBV11-1 and TRBJ2-7, with D hard to call. Deletions cut 5 bases from V and 3 bases from J, with 17 bases between. Per germline, CDR1 SGHAT and CDR2 FQDESV (reference sequence). This CDR3 contains 15 residues. The CDR3 here is CASSKYLGDIYEQYF. CDR3 in DNA: TGTGCCAGCAGCAAATACCTTGGGGATATCTACGAGCAGTACTTC.

This chain links TRBV6-6 with TRBJ2-1, with no clear D. Germline values: CDR1 MNHNY, CDR2 SVGAGI (reference sequence). The CDR3 spans 13 residues. The V end lost 7 bases, the J end lost 3 bases, and 10 bases lay between the germline ends. CDR3 region: CASMEVYYNEQFF. CDR3 nucleotide sequence: TGTGCCAGCATGGAAGTTTACTACAATGAGCAGTTCTTC.

This clone is judged large. The gene calls are TRBV27 and TRBJ1-5; no reliable D call. V was trimmed by 5 bases and J by 6 bases, leaving 8 bases between them. This CDR3 spans 12 amino acids. The germline CDR1 and CDR2 sequences are MNHEY and SMNVEV (reference sequence). CDR3 in DNA: TGTGCCAGCAGTCCCCTAGGTCAGCCCCAGCATTTT. It codes for CASSPLGQPQHF.

This clone showed up just once. The chain has TRBV28 and TRBJ2-2, with 10 nucleotides matching TRBD2. CDR1 is MDHEN, CDR2 SYDVKM, per germline. There are 14 residues in the CDR3. CDR3 coding DNA: TGTGCAGCAGGCTGGACTAGCGGTTTCCGGGAGCTGTTTTTT. Protein product: CAAGWTSGFRELFF. Combining the CDR3 with reference TRBV28 and TRBJ2-2 gives the whole variable domain DVKVTQSSRYLVKRTGEKVFLECVQDMDHENMFWYRQDPGLGLRLIYFSYDVKMKEKGDIPEGYSVSREKKERFSLILESASTNQTSMYLCAAGWTSGFRELFFGEGSRLTVL.

The rearrangement uses TRBV7-8 and TRBJ2-7; 8 bases fit TRBD1. J lost 2 bases, V lost 0 bases, and 9 bases had no gene match. Per the germline V gene, CDR1 is SGHVS and CDR2 is FQNEAQ. The CDR3 loop spans 17 amino acids. The DNA of the CDR3 is TGTGCCAGCAGCTTAGCCCACGGACAGGGCCTTGCCTACGAGCAGTACTTC. This translates into CASSLAHGQGLAYEQYF. Full variable domain (missing parts from reference TRBV7-8 and TRBJ2-7): GAGVSQSPRYKVAKRGQDVALRCDPISGHVSLFWYQQALGQGPEFLTYFQNEAQLDKSGLPSDRFFAERPEGSVSTLKIQRTQQEDSAVYLCASSLAHGQGLAYEQYFGPGTRLTVT.

In its sample, this clone is medium-sized (0.01 to 0.1%). CDR3 nucleotides: TGTGCCAGCAGCCTAGGGGACAGTTATCAGCCCCAGCATTTT. It encodes CASSLGDSYQPQHF. The chain has TRBV28 and TRBJ1-5; 7 nucleotides line up with TRBD1. The V gene's germline CDR1 is MDHEN and CDR2 SYDVKM. The CDR3 length is 14 residues. V shed 6 bases, J shed 5 bases, and the junction held 7 bases outside the gene matches.

The V gene is TRBV4-2, the J gene TRBJ1-4; a weak D match, TRBD1 (5 bases). The germline V gene has CDR1 LGHNA and CDR2 YNFKEQ. This CDR3 has 13 residues. V was shortened by 3 bases and J by 4 bases, with 6 bases between the two germline ends. The CDR3: CASSQGVNEKLFF. In DNA, the CDR3 is TGTGCCAGCAGCCAGGGGGTTAATGAAAAACTGTTTTTT.

The chain recombines TRBV9 with TRBJ2-7; D may correspond to TRBD1 or TRBD2 (6 bases each). The CDR3 runs to 14 residues. Per the germline V gene, CDR1 is SGDLS and CDR2 is YYNGEE. V was trimmed by 4 bases and J by 7 bases, leaving 18 bases between them. The CDR3 nucleotides read TGTGCCAGCAGCATTAGTCCCGGGGGCGATGAGCAGTACTTC. Amino acid sequence: CASSISPGGDEQYF.

This rearrangement joins TRBV7-2 to TRBJ2-5; D ambiguous. The J call may be incorrect, as the DNA end agrees better with TRBJ2-7. This CDR3 comprises 17 residues. Germline CDR1 reads SGHTA; CDR2 reads FQGNSA. The CDR3 here is CASSLSVSLAALHEQYF. The CDR3 coding sequence is TGTGCCAGCAGCTTATCGGTCAGCCTGGCTGCCCTACACGAGCAGTACTTC.

This clone has a handful of counts. The chain links TRBV7-9 to TRBJ1-1; D possibly corresponds to TRBD1 (5 bases). This CDR3 is built from 14 residues. V gave up 5 bases and J gave up 3 bases, with 13 bases separating them. Germline CDR1 is SEHNR and CDR2 is FQNEAQ (reference sequence). The CDR3 bases are TGTGCCAGCAGCGGGGGACCTTACGACACTGAAGCTTTCTTT. It is translated as CASSGGPYDTEAFF.

This clone was recorded once. The chain uses TRBV2 and TRBJ1-1, with 8 positions matching TRBD1. The CDR3 consists of 12 residues. CDR1 is SNHLY and CDR2 is FYNNEI in the germline V gene. The V and J ends lost 5 bases and 5 bases, in that order; junction bases with no gene match: 1. CDR3 DNA: TGTGCCAGCAGTCAGGGGGCTACTGAAGCTTTCTTT. Amino acid sequence: CASSQGATEAFF.

Only one count was recorded for this clone. The rearrangement links TRBV27 to TRBJ2-1, with a tentative D call TRBD2 (6 bases). The CDR3 extends over 12 amino acids. Trimming pared 9 bases from V and 7 bases from J, leaving 13 bases between. Germline V gene sequence: CDR1 MNHEY, CDR2 SMNVEV (reference sequence). CDR3 protein: CASQGLRNEQFF. The DNA for the CDR3 is TGTGCCAGTCAGGGACTTCGGAATGAGCAGTTCTTC.

The chain has TRBV6-5 and TRBJ1-5; a weak D match, TRBD1 (6 bases). V was pared by 8 bases and J by 3 bases, with 14 bases between. Germline V gene sequence: CDR1 MNHEY, CDR2 SVGAGI. The CDR3 has 14 amino acids. The CDR3 protein is CASRFAGANQPQHF. DNA of the CDR3: TGTGCCAGCCGTTTCGCAGGGGCCAATCAGCCCCAGCATTTT.

The gene calls are TRBV5-1 and TRBJ2-7, with a tentative D call TRBD2 (7 bases). Between the trimmed V and J ends, which lost 0 bases and 3 bases, there was a span of 10 bases. The CDR3 covers 14 residues. Germline loops: CDR1 SGHRS, CDR2 YFSETQ. CDR3 DNA: TGCGCCAGCAGCTTGGAGGGGGGGAACTACGAGCAGTACTTC. This codes for CASSLEGGNYEQYF.

V gene TRBV25-1 combines with J gene TRBJ2-1; D not resolved. The CDR3 runs 15 residues. Per the germline V gene, CDR1 is MGHDK and CDR2 is SYGVNS. Trimming removed 1 base at V and 5 bases at J, with 12 bases between. CDR3 DNA: TGTGCCAGCAGTGAATCTCAATCGGCCCACAATGAGCAGTTCTTC. Translated, it gives CASSESQSAHNEQFF. Full variable domain (outside the CDR3, taken from reference TRBV25-1 and TRBJ2-1): EADIYQTPRYLVIGTGKKITLECSQTMGHDKMYWYQQDPGMELHLIHYSYGVNSTEKGDLSSESTVSRIRTEHFPLTLESARPSHTSQYLCASSESQSAHNEQFFGPGTRLTVL.

A few counts support this clone. The DNA for the CDR3 is TGTGCCAGCAGTCAGTTATTGGGAGAAGAGACCCAGTACTTC. Protein product: CASSQLLGEETQYF. The chain recombines TRBV7-3 with TRBJ2-5; a possible D gene is TRBD2 (5 bases). Between the trimmed V and J ends, which lost 6 bases and 3 bases, there was a span of 14 bases. CDR3 length: 14 residues. Germline-derived CDR1 and CDR2 are SGHTA and FQGTGA.

This clone has only one observation. The rearrangement uses TRBV28 and TRBJ1-2; 7 nucleotides align to TRBD1. V was clipped by 5 bases and J by 4 bases; unmatched bases: 22. The CDR3 runs to 19 residues. The V gene's germline CDR1 is MDHEN and CDR2 SYDVKM. The CDR3, as DNA: TGTGCCAGCAGTCTACCGGGAGGGGGCGGACGCACGATGGGCTATGGCTACACCTTC. Its protein product is CASSLPGGGGRTMGYGYTF.

With regard to this clone: The germline gene is not matched at one end of the junction; a read error may be the cause. The rearrangement uses TRBV15 and TRBJ2-7; 9 bases are shared with TRBD2. The CDR3 consists of 13 residues. Germline V gene data show CDR1 as LNHNV and CDR2 as YYDKDF (reference sequence). The CDR3 nucleotides read TGTGCCACCAGCAGAAGAACGCCGGGACTAGCACAATTC. Amino acid sequence: CATSRRTPGLAQF. The complete variable domain, with remaining parts taken from reference TRBV15 and TRBJ2-7, reads DAMVIQNPRYQVTQFGKPVTLSCSQTLNHNVMYWYQQKSSQAPKLLFHYYDKDFNNEADTPDNFQSRRPNTSFCFLDIRSPGLGDTAMYLCATSRRTPGLAQFGPGTRLTVT.

The rearrangement joins TRBV7-9 to TRBJ2-3; D unclear. Germline CDR1 reads SEHNR; CDR2 reads FQNEAQ (reference sequence). V was clipped by 2 bases and J by 4 bases, with 19 bases between them. The CDR3 runs 17 residues. CDR3 bases: TGTGCCAGCAGCTTATTAGCTGGGTCTAGTGGAGCAGATACGCAGTATTTT. As protein: CASSLLAGSSGADTQYF.

As DNA, the CDR3 is TGTGCCAGCAGTTACAGGGGGGTGGGGGCTTTCTTTGGCTACACCTTC. Translation: CASSYRGVGAFFGYTF. The rearrangement uses TRBV6-5 and TRBJ1-2; TRBD1 might be the D (6 bases). The CDR3 spans 16 residues. Per germline, CDR1 MNHEY and CDR2 SVGAGI. The germline V and J ends were trimmed by 2 bases and 7 bases, with 20 bases remaining between them.

The V gene is TRBV10-3, the J gene TRBJ1-5; TRBD1 is a possible D gene (6 bases). The CDR3 is made up of 13 amino acids. Germline lookup yields CDR1 ENHRY and CDR2 SYGVKD. V lost 6 bases and J 6 bases, leaving 12 bases between the germline ends. CDR3: CAIRGGAGQPQHF. In DNA form, the CDR3 reads TGTGCCATCAGAGGGGGGGCCGGTCAGCCCCAGCATTTT.

This chain joins TRBV5-1 and TRBJ2-5, with 7 bases matching TRBD2. The CDR3 is 16 amino acids. Per the germline V gene, CDR1 is SGHRS and CDR2 is YFSETQ. V lost 4 bases to trimming and J lost 2 bases; unmatched junction nucleotides: 11. The chain's CDR3 is CASSKTSDSPQETQYF. In DNA, the CDR3 is TGCGCCAGCAGCAAAACTAGCGACAGCCCACAAGAGACCCAGTACTTC. The full variable domain, in which reference TRBV5-1 and TRBJ2-5 provide the parts outside the CDR3, is KAGVTQTPRYLIKTRGQQVTLSCSPISGHRSVSWYQQTPGQGLQFLFEYFSETQRNKGNFPGRFSGRQFSNSRSEMNVSTLELGDSALYLCASSKTSDSPQETQYFGPGTRLLVL.

Only one count was recorded for this clone. This chain connects TRBV10-3 to TRBJ2-3; 8 bases match TRBD1. The CDR3 has 14 residues. The germline V gene encodes CDR1 ENHRY and CDR2 SYGVKD. V was clipped by 5 bases and J by 3 bases; unmatched bases: 4. The CDR3 coding sequence is TGTGCCATCAGTAATAGGACAGGGACAGATACGCAGTATTTT. It yields the protein CAISNRTGTDTQYF.

This CDR3 reads CASSQLLSGADTQYF. The CDR3 DNA reads TGTGCCAGCAGCCAACTCCTTTCGGGGGCAGATACGCAGTATTTT. The chain has TRBV4-2 and TRBJ2-3, with a possible D match to TRBD2 (6 bases). CDR1 and CDR2 (germline): LGHNA, YNFKEQ. The V end was cut by 2 bases, the J end by 4 bases, with 13 bases between. The CDR3 spans 15 residues.

V usage is TRBV7-9 and J usage is TRBJ2-7; no firm D call. Trimming removed 1 base at V and 2 bases at J, with 9 bases between. The CDR3 consists of 14 residues. Germline values: CDR1 SEHNR, CDR2 FQNEAQ (reference sequence). The CDR3 spells CASSLGGGPYEQYF. The CDR3 region has the DNA TGTGCCAGCAGCTTAGGTGGCGGACCCTACGAGCAGTACTTC.

The J gene is TRBJ2-3, the V gene TRBV9, with D maybe TRBD2 (5 bases). Germline CDR1 SGDLS, CDR2 YYNGEE. This CDR3 has 14 residues. Trimming stripped 0 bases from V and 5 bases from J, with 10 bases between. CDR3 coding DNA: TGTGCCAGCAGCGTAGTTTCAGGAGGAGATACGCAGTATTTT. It specifies CASSVVSGGDTQYF.

The chain links TRBV6-1 to TRBJ2-5, with 7 nucleotides matching TRBD2. The CDR3 is 16 residues long. Germline CDR1 is MNHNS and CDR2 is SASEGT. The trim removed 0 bases at V and 5 bases at J, leaving 9 bases unmatched. The CDR3 DNA is TGTGCCAGCAGTGAAGCTTTGAGCGGGGTCGGGGAGACCCAGTACTTC. Translated: CASSEALSGVGETQYF.

V and J are TRBV27 and TRBJ2-7, with D perhaps being TRBD1 or TRBD2 (5 bases each). Germline values: CDR1 MNHEY, CDR2 SMNVEV (reference sequence). V lost 5 bases and J lost 4, with 15 bases in between. The CDR3 length is 14 residues. The CDR3 sequence is CASSTTGANYEQYF. The CDR3 region has the DNA TGTGCCAGCAGTACAACCGGGGCGAATTACGAGCAGTACTTC.

The V and J genes are TRBV7-9 and TRBJ2-7; maybe TRBD2 (5 bases). Looked up from germline, CDR1 is SEHNR and CDR2 is FQNEAQ (reference sequence). V lost 2 bases, J lost 1 base, and 12 bases lay in between. The CDR3 has 15 amino acids. CDR3 in amino acids: CASSLRDFGSYEQYF. In DNA form, the CDR3 reads TGTGCCAGCAGCTTACGGGATTTTGGGTCCTACGAGCAGTACTTC.

The gene calls are TRBV13 and TRBJ2-7; D possibly corresponds to TRBD1 (5 bases). With 4 bases removed from V and 3 bases from J, the gap between germline ends came to 7 bases. This CDR3 is 12 amino acids long. Germline assignment: CDR1 PRHDT and CDR2 FYEKMQ (reference sequence). CDR3 sequence reads: CASSSTGYEQYF. The DNA for the CDR3 is TGTGCCAGCAGCTCCACAGGCTACGAGCAGTACTTC. The entire variable domain, with the rest obtained from reference TRBV13 and TRBJ2-7, is as follows: AAGVIQSPRHLIKEKRETATLKCYPIPRHDTVYWYQQGPGQDPQFLISFYEKMQSDKGSIPDRFSAQQFSDYHSELNMSSLELGDSALYFCASSSTGYEQYFGPGTRLTVT.

This clone was detected only a few times. The chain uses TRBV15 and TRBJ1-5; TRBD1 agrees at 8 bases. CDR1 is LNHNV and CDR2 is YYDKDF in the germline V gene (reference sequence). After removal of 6 bases from V and 6 bases from J, the junction contained 10 bases not matched to a gene. The CDR3 has 15 residues. The CDR3 bases are TGTGCCACCAGTCCAACAGGGGGACTCTCTCAGCCCCAGCATTTT. Translation gives CATSPTGGLSQPQHF. The variable domain in full, completed from reference TRBV15 and TRBJ1-5, reads DAMVIQNPRYQVTQFGKPVTLSCSQTLNHNVMYWYQQKSSQAPKLLFHYYDKDFNNEADTPDNFQSRRPNTSFCFLDIRSPGLGDTAMYLCATSPTGGLSQPQHFGDGTRLSIL.